The 9 T cell receptor beta chains presented below share a single source sample, sequenced in a study of CD8 T cells in Susac syndrome. The authors reverse transcribed 0.5 to 1 ug RNA with random hexamers. TCRdb passed the immunoSEQ multiplex PCR reads through MiXCR, listing each CDR3 protein once. The sample has around 85,000 distinct CDR3 sequences, 85% to 95% seen once. Input material: CD8+ T cells from PBMCs. Source of these receptors: a human donor with Susac syndrome.

This chain links TRBV9 with TRBJ2-3; TRBD1 might be the D (5 bases). The CDR3 runs 17 residues. Germline V CDR1 and CDR2: SGDLS, YYNGEE. V was clipped by 3 bases and J by 0 bases, with 17 bases between them. CDR3 nucleotide sequence: TGTGCCAGCAGCGGTAGCTTCACAGGATCTAGCACAGATACGCAGTATTTT. Translating gives CASSGSFTGSSTDTQYF.

The V gene is TRBV7-2, the J gene TRBJ2-7; TRBD2 aligns across 13 bases. Germline V gene data show CDR1 as SGHTA and CDR2 as FQGNSA. The CDR3 is 16 residues long. With 1 base clipped from V and 4 bases from J, the junction kept 4 bases outside the gene matches. The CDR3 DNA reads TGTGCCAGCAGCTTAGGAGGACTAGCGGGGGAATACGAGCAGTACTTC. Translated: CASSLGGLAGEYEQYF.

V gene TRBV29-1 combines with J gene TRBJ2-7, with D possibly called TRBD1 or TRBD2 (6 bases each). CDR3 length equals 11 residues. Per germline, CDR1 SQVTM and CDR2 ANQGSEA. V gave up 4 bases and J gave up 6 bases, with 10 bases separating them. In DNA, the CDR3 is TGCAGCGTTGGAGGGGGACTCGAGCAGTACTTC. Translation: CSVGGGLEQYF.

This clonotype was detected once. The rearrangement joins TRBV27 to TRBJ2-3, with D perhaps being TRBD1 or TRBD2 (5 bases each). The germline V gene has CDR1 MNHEY and CDR2 SMNVEV (reference sequence). The CDR3 is made up of 15 amino acids. Deletions cut 4 bases from V and 0 bases from J, with 11 bases between. CDR3 sequence reads: CASSSGTISTDTQYF. CDR3 coding DNA: TGTGCCAGCAGTTCGGGGACCATTAGCACAGATACGCAGTATTTT.

V is TRBV4-2 and J is TRBJ1-1, with D perhaps TRBD1 (5 bases). This CDR3 region has 15 residues. V lost 0 bases to trimming and J lost 1 base, with 9 bases between them. CDR1 is LGHNA, CDR2 YNFKEQ, per germline. As DNA, the CDR3 is TGTGCCAGCAGCCAAGATCGCGGGGCGAACACTGAAGCTTTCTTT. Its translation: CASSQDRGANTEAFF.

This chain links TRBV20-1 with TRBJ2-4; D uncertain. Germline assignment: CDR1 DFQATT and CDR2 SNEGSKA (reference sequence). This CDR3 has 15 residues. Deletions cut 1 base from V and 8 bases from J, with 18 bases between. Here the CDR3 reads CSARVPEQDPHIQYF. CDR3 in DNA: TGCAGTGCTAGAGTCCCCGAGCAAGATCCTCACATTCAGTACTTC.

This clonotype was picked up one time. The V and J genes are TRBV28 and TRBJ2-7; 7 nucleotides match TRBD2. This CDR3 is built from 14 residues. Germline V gene lookup returns CDR1 MDHEN and CDR2 SYDVKM. With 3 bases clipped from V and 5 bases from J, the junction kept 7 bases outside the gene matches. The CDR3 protein is CASSFAGLMDEQYF. CDR3 DNA sequence: TGTGCCAGCAGTTTTGCGGGACTAATGGACGAGCAGTACTTC. The full variable domain, its missing parts supplied by reference TRBV28 and TRBJ2-7, is DVKVTQSSRYLVKRTGEKVFLECVQDMDHENMFWYRQDPGLGLRLIYFSYDVKMKEKGDIPEGYSVSREKKERFSLILESASTNQTSMYLCASSFAGLMDEQYFGPGTRLTVT.

As for this clonotype: One end of the junction does not line up with germline, which may come from a read error. The chain is built from TRBV30 and TRBJ1-1, with TRBD1 as a possible D gene (5 bases). The CDR3 loop spans 13 amino acids. Germline-derived CDR1 and CDR2 are GTSNPN and SVGIG (reference sequence). The DNA for the CDR3 is TGTGCCTGGAGACCCAGGGTGAAGACTGAAGCTTTCTTT. Protein sequence: CAWRPRVKTEAFF.

The chain is built from TRBV9 and TRBJ1-2; D is undetermined. The V gene's germline CDR1 is SGDLS and CDR2 YYNGEE. V lost 0 bases to trimming and J lost 6 bases, with 21 bases between them. The CDR3 runs to 17 residues. CDR3 residues: CASSVAVSEVAGDGYTF. CDR3 bases: TGTGCCAGCAGCGTAGCTGTATCGGAGGTCGCTGGGGATGGCTACACCTTC.